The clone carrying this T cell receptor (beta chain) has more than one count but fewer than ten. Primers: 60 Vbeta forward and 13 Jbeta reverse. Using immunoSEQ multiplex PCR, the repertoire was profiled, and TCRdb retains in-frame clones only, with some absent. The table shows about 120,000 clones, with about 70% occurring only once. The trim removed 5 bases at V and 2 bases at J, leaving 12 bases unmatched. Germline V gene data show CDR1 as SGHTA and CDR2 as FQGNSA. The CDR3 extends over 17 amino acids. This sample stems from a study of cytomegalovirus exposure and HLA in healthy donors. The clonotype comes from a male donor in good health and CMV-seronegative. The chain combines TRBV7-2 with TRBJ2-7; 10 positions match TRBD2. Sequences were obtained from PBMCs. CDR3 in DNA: TGTGCCAGCAGCCAAAAGGGGCTAGCGGGAGTCCCCTACGAGCAGTACTTC. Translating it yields CASSQKGLAGVPYEQYF.